The subject of this entry is one TCR beta chain. The target antigen is unknown. This sample stems from a study of cytomegalovirus exposure and HLA in healthy donors. The CDR3 contains 12 residues. The V gene lost 2 bases and the J gene lost 6 bases, with 8 bases spanning the gap. The V gene's germline CDR1 is SGHDT and CDR2 YYEEEE. Study results and caveats: Earlier results showed most TCR beta V segments being productive about 87% or about 30% of the time.

Primers included in the PCR were 60 Vbeta and 13 Jbeta primers. Clones were sequenced by immunoSEQ multiplex PCR, and TCRdb holds only the in-frame ones, with some missing. The profile shows some 180,000 clones, about 83% of them singletons. Sequencing was done on a sample of PBMCs. This clonotype originated in a female donor in good health and CMV-seronegative. The V gene is TRBV5-6, the J gene TRBJ1-2; D not certain. CDR3 bases: TGTGCCAGCAGCTTAATGCGGAATGGCTACACCTTC. Encoded protein: CASSLMRNGYTF.